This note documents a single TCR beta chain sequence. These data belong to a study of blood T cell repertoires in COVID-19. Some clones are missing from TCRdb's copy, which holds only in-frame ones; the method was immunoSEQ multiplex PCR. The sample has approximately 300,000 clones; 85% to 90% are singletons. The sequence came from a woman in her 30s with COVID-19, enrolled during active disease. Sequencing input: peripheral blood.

DNA for the CDR3: TGCGCCACCAAACAGGGGACCACCGGGGAGCTGTTTTTT. Translated: CATKQGTTGELFF. The gene calls are TRBV5-1 and TRBJ2-2; 7 nucleotides agree with TRBD1. This CDR3 has 13 amino acids. Trimming cost V 9 bases and J 4 bases; bases outside gene matches: 6. Looked up from germline, CDR1 is SGHRS and CDR2 is YFSETQ.